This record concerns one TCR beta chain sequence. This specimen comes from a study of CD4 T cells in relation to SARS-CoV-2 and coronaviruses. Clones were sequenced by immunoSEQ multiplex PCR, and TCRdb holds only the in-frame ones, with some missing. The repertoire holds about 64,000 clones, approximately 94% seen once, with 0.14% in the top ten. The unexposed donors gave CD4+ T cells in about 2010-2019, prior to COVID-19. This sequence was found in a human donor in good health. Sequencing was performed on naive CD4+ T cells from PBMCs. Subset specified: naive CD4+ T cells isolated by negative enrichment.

CDR3 sequence: CASSQAAVGGTDTQYF. CDR3 in DNA: TGTGCCAGCAGCCAAGCGGCTGTGGGGGGCACAGATACGCAGTATTTT. The chain couples TRBV3-1 (or the pseudogene TRBV3-2) to TRBJ2-3; D is perhaps TRBD1 or TRBD2 (5 bases each). This CDR3 region has 16 residues. The V gene lost 1 base and the J gene lost 1 base, with 12 bases spanning the gap. The germline V gene encodes CDR1 LGHDT and CDR2 YNNKEL (reference sequence).